This TCR beta chain is from a study of a mutant IDH1 vaccine in newly diagnosed glioma. Across the whole study: In weeks 1, 3, 5, 7, 11, 15, 19 and 23, patients were immunized, eight times in all. Patients got their first vaccination 4-6 weeks after radiotherapy alone, or with temozolomide cycles. Every participant had undergone radiotherapy, temozolomide, or both before, and most underwent both.

Regarding this clone: The antigen remains unidentified.

Generated by immunoSEQ multiplex PCR, the TCRdb table keeps only in-frame clones and is missing some. The sample comprises around 120,000 clones, roughly 77% of which are singletons, and 4.5% to 5.5% rests with the top ten. V lost 2 bases, J lost 3 bases, and 13 bases lay in between. CDR1 and CDR2 (germline): MGHRA, YSYEKL. This CDR3 region has 15 residues. General study points: Changes to the top peripheral T cell clonotypes appeared unrelated to pseudoprogression.

The sample's time point: week 11, during vaccination. Alongside topical imiquimod, each dose of vaccine comprised 300 ug of mutant IDH1 20-mer peptide. The receptor was derived from a man aged 35 to 55 with glioma. The source was PBMCs, collected from a glioma patient whose treatment included an IDH1 peptide vaccine. The chain joins TRBV4-1 to TRBJ1-1; D is possibly TRBD1 (5 bases). The CDR3: CASSQSRDEHTEAFF. The CDR3 DNA reads TGCGCCAGCAGCCAATCCCGGGACGAACACACTGAAGCTTTCTTT.